Listed below are T cell receptor beta chains from one sample, sequenced in a study of cytomegalovirus exposure and HLA in healthy donors. Sequencing was performed with immunoSEQ multiplex PCR; in TCRdb, only in-frame clones are kept and a portion is missing. This sample carries approximately 170,000 clones, about 69% of them seen once, and the ten largest clones take under 5%. The sequencing input was PBMCs. Receptor source: a man aged 25-45 years in good health and CMV-seropositive. Both conserved end residues are part of each CDR3. A D gene is named only where the DNA matches it firmly. Some rows mark clone size as missing; the rest say once, few, many or name a class of expanded clone.

J gene	V gene	D gene	CDR3 length	clone size	CDR3 DNA	CDR3 protein
TRBJ2-3	TRBV2	TRBD2	14	NA	TGTGCCAGCAGCGGGGGGGGAGGGCAAGATACGCAGTATTTT	CASSGGGGQDTQYF
TRBJ2-3	TRBV29-1	TRBD2	15	NA	TGCAGCGTTTCGACTAGCGGGGGTAGGACAGATACGCAGTATTTT	CSVSTSGGRTDTQYF
TRBJ1-2	TRBV28	TRBD1	16	once	TGTGCCAGCAGTTCCACTGGGACAGGGGCCAACTATGGCTACACCTTC	CASSSTGTGANYGYTF
TRBJ2-7	TRBV30	NA	11	once	TGTGCCTGGGAGTCAAACTCCGAGCAGTACTTC	CAWESNSEQYF
TRBJ2-7	TRBV10-3	NA	12	NA	TGTGCCACCCGCGGGGTTAGAGGCGAGCAGTACTTC	CATRGVRGEQYF
TRBJ2-2	TRBV9	TRBD1	16	once	TGTGCCAGCAGCCCCTCAGGACAGGAGAACACCGGGGAGCTGTTTTTT	CASSPSGQENTGELFF
TRBJ1-2	TRBV20-1	NA	10	NA	TGCAGTGCCTCCAGGGGAAGCTACACCTTC	CSASRGSYTF
TRBJ2-1	TRBV7-3	NA	13	NA	TGCGCCAGCAGCCGCGGGGCGGAAAATGAGCAGTTCTTC	CASSRGAENEQFF
TRBJ2-7	TRBV4-1	NA	17	NA	TGCGCCAGCAGCCAAGGTTCCAGCGGGCATGTCTCCTACGAGCAGTACTTC	CASSQGSSGHVSYEQYF
TRBJ2-7	TRBV25-1	NA	13	NA	TGTGCCAGCATTTCAGGACAGACCTACGAGCAGTACTTC	CASISGQTYEQYF
TRBJ2-1	TRBV28	TRBD2	17	once	TGTGCCAGCAGTTTTGAACTAGCGGGCGCTTCTTGGAATGAGCAGTTCTTC	CASSFELAGASWNEQFF
TRBJ1-6	TRBV9	NA	13	NA	TGTGCCAGCAGCCCCAGACAGAATTCACCCCTCCACTTT	CASSPRQNSPLHF
TRBJ2-1	TRBV9	NA	16	NA	TGTGCCAGCAGCGTAGGAGGGGCAGGGGAAGTTGATGAGCAGTTCTTC	CASSVGGAGEVDEQFF
TRBJ2-3	TRBV5-4	NA	15	NA	TGTGCCAGCAGCTTGGTGACTAGGGGCACAGATACGCAGTATTTT	CASSLVTRGTDTQYF
TRBJ1-6	TRBV4-3	NA	14	NA	TGCGCCAGCAGCCAAGATACAGTTTTATCACCCCTCCACTTT	CASSQDTVLSPLHF
TRBJ2-2	TRBV5-4	NA	16	NA	TGTGCCAGCAGCTTGTCCGGGGGAGAAAACACCGGGGAGCTGTTTTTT	CASSLSGGENTGELFF
TRBJ2-7	TRBV27	NA	13	few	TGTGCCAGCAGTTTAAGCCCGAGGGTCGAGCAGTACTTC	CASSLSPRVEQYF
TRBJ2-1	TRBV7-3	NA	15	few	TGTGCCAGCAGCCCAAACGCGGGCTTCGGCAATGAGCAGTTCTTC	CASSPNAGFGNEQFF
TRBJ1-3	TRBV9	NA	14	once	TGTGCCAGCAGCGTAGTAGACTCTGGAAACACCATATATTTT	CASSVVDSGNTIYF
TRBJ1-5	TRBV6-6	NA	14	once	TGTGCCAGCAGAGACAGTGACGGCAATCAGCCCCAGCATTTT	CASRDSDGNQPQHF
TRBJ2-5	TRBV4-2	NA	16	NA	TGTGCCAGCAGCCCTGGCGGGATCCCGGAAAGGGAGACCCAGTACTTC	CASSPGGIPERETQYF
TRBJ2-7	TRBV18	NA	14	few	TGTGCCAGCTCACCTCTAGCGTTTCGCTACGAGCAGTACTTC	CASSPLAFRYEQYF
TRBJ2-7	TRBV10-3	NA	12	NA	TGTGCCGTCAGGGCAGGCGCCTACGAGCAGTACTTC	CAVRAGAYEQYF